A single sample gave rise to the 20 T cell receptor beta chains below, sequenced in a study of cytomegalovirus exposure and HLA in healthy donors. Only in-frame clones appear in the TCRdb table, and some are missing; sequencing was by immunoSEQ multiplex PCR. Of about 280,000 clones detected, over 75% appear once; the ten largest clones hold around 0.9%. Sequenced material: PBMCs. The source of these receptors is a woman younger than 30 in good health and CMV-seronegative.

The chain uses TRBV19 and TRBJ1-6, with 7 bases identical to TRBD1. Trimming removed 6 bases from V and 0 bases from J; junction bases left unmatched: 2. The CDR3 extends over 15 amino acids. Per germline, CDR1 LNHDA and CDR2 SQIVND (reference sequence). CDR3 nucleotides: TGTGCCAGTAGGGACAGGAGCTCCTATAATTCACCCCTCCACTTT. Translated: CASRDRSSYNSPLHF.

The J gene is TRBJ1-2, the V gene TRBV14, with 8 bases aligning to TRBD1. The CDR3 is 14 amino acids. Germline trimming cut 3 bases from V and 4 bases from J; bases unmatched to any gene: 4. In germline, CDR1 is SGHDN, CDR2 FVKESK. The CDR3 here is CASSHLRGPYGYTF. CDR3 nucleotides: TGTGCCAGCAGCCACCTCAGGGGGCCCTATGGCTACACCTTC.

This chain joins TRBV18 and TRBJ2-7, with 8 bases matching TRBD2. Trimming removed 3 bases from V and 1 base from J; junction bases left unmatched: 5. Germline CDR1 KGHSH, CDR2 LQKENI. The CDR3 extends over 15 amino acids. The CDR3 nucleotides are TGTGCCAGCTCACCTCTACTAGCGGTGTCCTACGAGCAGTACTTC. Translated: CASSPLLAVSYEQYF.

This clone showed up just once. The rearrangement joins TRBV7-2 to TRBJ2-1; D uncertain. The CDR3 extends over 12 amino acids. From germline, CDR1 is SGHTA and CDR2 FQGNSA. V was cut by 4 bases and J by 9 bases, with 10 bases left in between. The CDR3 DNA sequence: TGTGCCAGCAGCTCTATAGTGAGTGAGCAGTTCTTC. It encodes CASSSIVSEQFF.

The V call is TRBV6-5, the J call TRBJ2-7; 7 bases match TRBD1. The V and J ends lost 0 bases and 2 bases, in that order; junction bases with no gene match: 4. Per the germline V gene, CDR1 is MNHEY and CDR2 is SVGAGI. The CDR3 is 15 residues long. In DNA form, the CDR3 reads TGTGCCAGCAGTTACTCGGACAGGCCGACCTACGAGCAGTACTTC. It codes for CASSYSDRPTYEQYF.

The chain links TRBV15 to TRBJ2-1, with D perhaps matching TRBD1 (5 bases). This CDR3 has 17 amino acids. Per the germline V gene, CDR1 is LNHNV and CDR2 is YYDKDF (reference sequence). V lost 2 bases and J 8 bases, leaving 22 bases between the germline ends. The CDR3 DNA reads TGTGCCACCAGCAGACCAGGGTCGGTCCAACCTGGGGATGAGCAGTTCTTC. Encoded protein: CATSRPGSVQPGDEQFF.

The chain has TRBV6-1 and TRBJ2-3; 8 nucleotides align to TRBD2. Trimming cost V 5 bases and J 5 bases; bases outside gene matches: 3. Looked up from germline, CDR1 is MNHNS and CDR2 is SASEGT. The CDR3 consists of 13 residues. This chain's CDR3 is CASSLAGQDTQYF. CDR3 in DNA: TGTGCCAGCAGTTTAGCGGGACAAGATACGCAGTATTTT.

CDR3 loop: CASSRDRGNTGELFF. Here the CDR3 DNA reads TGTGCCAGCAGTAGGGACAGGGGGAACACCGGGGAGCTGTTTTTT. This rearrangement joins TRBV6-6 to TRBJ2-2; TRBD1 matches 10 bases. Germline lookup yields CDR1 MNHNY and CDR2 SVGAGI (reference sequence). J was trimmed by 1 base and V by 5 bases; bases with no gene match: 1. This CDR3 region has 15 residues.

The genes are TRBV28 and TRBJ1-6, with 8 bases identical to TRBD1. The length of the CDR3 is 15 residues. CDR1 and CDR2 from the germline V gene are MDHEN and SYDVKM. Trimming removed 3 bases from V and 7 bases from J; junction bases left unmatched: 5. The DNA of the CDR3 is TGTGCCAGCAGTTTGACCAGGGGGCTAAATTCACCCCTCCACTTT. This translates into CASSLTRGLNSPLHF.

The rearrangement uses TRBV12-5 and TRBJ2-3, with 12 bases identical to TRBD2. The junction had 18 bases not matched to a gene; V was cut back by 2 bases and J by 6 bases. The germline V gene encodes CDR1 LGHNT and CDR2 FRNRAP. This CDR3 comprises 20 residues. The CDR3 region has the DNA TGTGCTAGTGGTTTGCCACCGGCCCTGCTAGCGGGAGGGCCGAGGGATACGCAGTATTTT. This codes for CASGLPPALLAGGPRDTQYF.

This sequence joins TRBV5-1 and TRBJ2-1; D uncertain. Germline V gene sequence: CDR1 SGHRS, CDR2 YFSETQ. Trimming took off 1 base at V and 5 bases at J, with 10 bases between the two ends. CDR3 size: 14 residues. This CDR3 is CASSLRGPDNEQFF. CDR3 in DNA: TGCGCCAGCAGCTTGAGAGGCCCGGACAATGAGCAGTTCTTC.

CDR3 in amino acids: CASSSPGLVGGGKGYEQYF. The CDR3 nucleotides read TGTGCCAGCAGCTCGCCGGGACTAGTGGGAGGTGGGAAAGGTTACGAGCAGTACTTC. This chain links TRBV5-4 with TRBJ2-7; TRBD2 matches 8 bases. CDR3 size: 19 residues. Looked up from germline, CDR1 is SGHNT and CDR2 is YYREEE (reference sequence). V lost 3 bases, J lost 4 bases, and 21 bases stayed unmatched.

The sample holds one count of this clone. The chain employs TRBV6-5 and TRBJ2-7, with D possibly TRBD2 on 7 matching bases. This CDR3 has 15 residues. The germline V gene encodes CDR1 MNHEY and CDR2 SVGAGI. With 7 bases removed from V and 0 bases from J, the gap between germline ends came to 16 bases. The CDR3 loop reads CASTAAGAPSYEQYF. The CDR3, as DNA: TGTGCCAGCACCGCCGCGGGGGCCCCCTCCTACGAGCAGTACTTC.

The gene calls are TRBV2 and TRBJ1-1; D is uncertain. Germline V gene data show CDR1 as SNHLY and CDR2 as FYNNEI. The CDR3 extends over 12 amino acids. Trimming removed 7 bases from V and 0 bases from J, with 6 bases in between. CDR3 amino acids: CASNDMNTEAFF. The DNA of the CDR3 is TGTGCCAGCAACGACATGAACACTGAAGCTTTCTTT.

This clone was found a few times. This chain connects TRBV5-1 to TRBJ1-6; TRBD1 matches 8 bases. Trimming took 4 bases from V and 7 from J; bases not matched to a gene: 7. This CDR3 has 15 amino acids. CDR1 is SGHRS and CDR2 is YFSETQ in the germline V gene. CDR3 sequence (DNA): TGCGCCAGCAGCCAACAGGGACAGGCCAATTCACCCCTCCACTTT. It specifies CASSQQGQANSPLHF. Full variable domain (missing parts from reference TRBV5-1 and TRBJ1-6): KAGVTQTPRYLIKTRGQQVTLSCSPISGHRSVSWYQQTPGQGLQFLFEYFSETQRNKGNFPGRFSGRQFSNSRSEMNVSTLELGDSALYLCASSQQGQANSPLHFGNGTRLTVT.

V gene TRBV15 combines with J gene TRBJ2-7, with D perhaps matching TRBD2 (6 bases). CDR3 length: 13 residues. Germline CDR1 LNHNV, CDR2 YYDKDF (reference sequence). Trimming pared 2 bases from V and 2 bases from J, leaving 7 bases between. CDR3 nucleotide sequence: TGTGCCACCAGCAGACTAGCGACCTACGAGCAGTACTTC. This sequence encodes CATSRLATYEQYF.

This rearrangement joins TRBV6-1 to TRBJ2-7; maybe TRBD1 (6 bases). CDR3 length equals 15 residues. Germline CDR1 is MNHNS and CDR2 is SASEGT. V was cut by 0 bases and J by 3 bases, with 12 bases left in between. The CDR3 nucleotides read TGTGCCAGCAGTGAAGCATACAGGGCCCACTACGAGCAGTACTTC. Its protein is CASSEAYRAHYEQYF.

This rearrangement joins TRBV6-5 to TRBJ1-5, with TRBD1 identical over 10 bases. Germline CDR1 MNHEY, CDR2 SVGAGI. The CDR3 has 14 residues. Unmatched junction bases numbered 7, after V lost 7 bases and J lost 7 bases. CDR3 DNA: TGTGCCAGCAACAGACAGGGGGCAAGACAGCCCCAGCATTTT. Amino acid sequence: CASNRQGARQPQHF.

V gene TRBV6-1 combines with J gene TRBJ2-5; D may be TRBD1 (6 bases). Germline assignment: CDR1 MNHNS and CDR2 SASEGT. The CDR3 runs 14 residues. V was trimmed by 8 bases and J by 1 base, leaving 14 bases between them. The CDR3 sequence: CASRLDSLQETQYF. The CDR3 nucleotides are TGTGCCAGCCGATTGGACAGCCTCCAAGAGACCCAGTACTTC.

The chain carries TRBV5-6 and TRBJ2-7; 7 bases line up with TRBD1. Looked up from germline, CDR1 is SGHDT and CDR2 is YYEEEE. The CDR3 is made up of 15 amino acids. V shed 6 bases, J shed 3 bases, and the junction held 12 bases outside the gene matches. The DNA for the CDR3 is TGTGCCAGCACCCCGGGACAGCTAGGAATCTACGAGCAGTACTTC. It translates to CASTPGQLGIYEQYF.